This is a list of T cell receptor beta chains from one sample in a study of T cell changes during pregnancy in multiple sclerosis. Measured with immunoSEQ multiplex PCR; TCRdb has only the in-frame clones, and not every one. The table has some 69,000 clones, roughly 88% seen once; the top ten hold more than 2%. The sample in question was peripheral blood, obtained in the second trimester of pregnancy. The source of these receptors is a female donor in good health, enrolled as a control in a pregnancy study. Each CDR3 is given with its conserved first and last residue. Fields, in order: clone size, J gene, V gene, D gene, CDR3 protein, CDR3 DNA. D genes are given only for firm matches. Expanded clones get a size class; other rows say once, few or many, or leave the size out.

NA | TRBJ1-1 | TRBV19 | TRBD1 | CASRLTGGGYTEAFF | TGTGCCAGTAGACTGACAGGGGGAGGCTACACTGAAGCTTTCTTT
NA | TRBJ1-4 | TRBV14 | NA | CASSQVRNEKLFF | TGTGCCAGCAGCCAAGTCCGGAATGAAAAACTGTTTTTT
NA | TRBJ1-2 | TRBV2 | TRBD1 | CATRDRGYGYTF | TGTGCCACCCGGGACAGGGGATATGGCTACACCTTC
NA | TRBJ2-5 | TRBV5-1 | TRBD2 | CASSRRGGGPQETQYF | TGCGCCAGCAGCCGGCGGGGCGGGGGGCCCCAAGAGACCCAGTACTTC
NA | TRBJ2-3 | TRBV5-6 | NA | CASSLVGQGGDTQYF | TGTGCCAGCAGCTTGGTCGGCCAGGGAGGCGATACGCAGTATTTT
NA | TRBJ1-2 | TRBV5-4 | NA | CASSRSSQPTVYGYTF | TGTGCCAGCAGCCGAAGCTCGCAACCTACGGTTTATGGCTACACCTTC
NA | TRBJ1-5 | TRBV28 | NA | CASSPTVTYMPQHF | TGTGCCAGCAGCCCAACGGTAACCTATATGCCCCAGCATTTT
NA | TRBJ2-1 | TRBV5-4 | NA | CASSLKSTGSNEQFF | TGTGCCAGCAGCTTAAAGTCGACAGGCTCCAATGAGCAGTTCTTC
NA | TRBJ1-2 | TRBV7-8 | TRBD1 | CASTRRGQDYNGYTF | TGTGCCAGCACCCGCCGGGGACAGGACTATAATGGCTACACCTTC
NA | TRBJ1-5 | TRBV9 | NA | CASSVTGSIAPQHF | TGTGCCAGCAGCGTGACAGGTAGTATAGCGCCCCAGCATTTT
NA | TRBJ2-3 | TRBV5-8 | TRBD1 | CASSFGGQGSDTQYF | TGTGCCAGCAGCTTTGGGGGACAGGGATCAGATACGCAGTATTTT
NA | TRBJ1-2 | TRBV19 | TRBD1 | CASSPRTGKDGYTF | TGTGCCAGTAGTCCCCGGACAGGAAAGGATGGCTACACCTTC
NA | TRBJ1-2 | TRBV6-1 | NA | CASSTDSYGYTF | TGTGCCAGCAGTACCGACTCCTATGGCTACACCTTC
NA | TRBJ2-5 | TRBV5-1 | TRBD2 | CASSPNIAGGPEETQYF | TGCGCCAGCAGCCCTAATATAGCGGGGGGGCCAGAAGAGACCCAGTACTTC
few | TRBJ2-7 | TRBV9 | TRBD2 | CASSVEAAGVTIYEQYF | TGTGCCAGCAGCGTGGAAGCAGCGGGAGTAACTATCTACGAGCAGTACTTC
few | TRBJ1-1 | TRBV5-1 | NA | CASSLAQGNTEAFF | TGCGCCAGCAGCTTGGCTCAGGGGAACACTGAAGCTTTCTTT
NA | TRBJ1-1 | TRBV7-6 | NA | CASSARQNTEAFF | TGTGCCAGCAGCGCCCGACAGAACACTGAAGCTTTCTTT
NA | TRBJ2-2 | TRBV15 | TRBD2 | CATSPASGYNTGELFF | TGTGCCACATCTCCGGCTAGCGGATACAACACCGGGGAGCTGTTTTTT
few | TRBJ1-2 | TRBV10-3 | TRBD1 | CAIGTAYGYTF | TGTGCCATCGGGACAGCCTATGGCTACACCTTC
once | TRBJ2-2 | TRBV11-2 | TRBD1 | CASSLKGAAGELFF | TGTGCCAGCAGCTTAAAGGGGGCCGCCGGGGAGCTGTTTTTT
NA | TRBJ2-1 | TRBV11-1 | TRBD2 | CASSLASGSGNEQFF | TGTGCCAGCAGCTTAGCTAGCGGGAGTGGAAATGAGCAGTTCTTC
NA | TRBJ1-1 | TRBV4-1 | TRBD1 | CASSPGTGTLNTEAFF | TGCGCCAGCAGCCCCGGGACAGGGACCCTGAACACTGAAGCTTTCTTT
NA | TRBJ1-4 | TRBV30 | NA | CAWGQRAEKLFF | TGTGCCTGGGGACAGCGAGCTGAAAAACTGTTTTTT
NA | TRBJ2-2 | TRBV7-6 | TRBD2 | CASSGLAGGRTGELFF | TGTGCCAGCAGCGGACTAGCGGGAGGGCGTACCGGGGAGCTGTTTTTT
NA | TRBJ2-1 | TRBV6-1 | TRBD2 | CASSELAGEVNEQFF | TGTGCCAGCAGCGAACTAGCGGGAGAGGTGAATGAGCAGTTCTTC
once | TRBJ1-6 | TRBV2 | NA | CASSEEGGDSPLHF | TGTGCCAGCAGTGAAGAAGGAGGGGATTCACCCCTCCACTTT
once | TRBJ2-1 | TRBV9 | NA | CASSVDSPPYNEQFF | TGTGCCAGCAGCGTAGACAGTCCACCCTACAATGAGCAGTTCTTC
NA | TRBJ2-1 | TRBV6-6 | TRBD2 | CASSHTSAGDTNEQFF | TGTGCCAGCAGTCACACTAGCGCGGGAGATACGAATGAGCAGTTCTTC
NA | TRBJ2-7 | TRBV27 | NA | CASSLGRALEQYF | TGTGCCAGCAGTTTGGGCAGGGCCCTCGAGCAGTACTTC
NA | TRBJ1-1 | TRBV11-2 | NA | CASSSSSYTEAFF | TGTGCCAGCAGCTCTAGCTCCTACACTGAAGCTTTCTTT
NA | TRBJ2-3 | TRBV5-1 | TRBD2 | CASERGGGTDTQYF | TGCGCCAGCGAGCGGGGGGGCGGCACAGATACGCAGTATTTT
NA | TRBJ2-5 | TRBV9 | NA | CASSVEGVGTQYF | TGTGCCAGCAGCGTAGAAGGGGTGGGGACCCAGTACTTC
once | TRBJ1-5 | TRBV19 | NA | CASSIRDDGGQPQHF | TGTGCCAGTAGTATCCGGGACGACGGGGGACAGCCCCAGCATTTT
few | TRBJ1-5 | TRBV21-1 | NA | CASSKALPDRGFGSNQPQHF | TGTGCCAGCAGCAAAGCGCTTCCGGACAGGGGCTTTGGTAGCAATCAGCCCCAGCATTTT
NA | TRBJ2-5 | TRBV4-1 | NA | CASSQDTGLGVQETQYF | TGCGCCAGCAGCCAAGATACAGGGTTGGGAGTGCAAGAGACCCAGTACTTC
NA | TRBJ2-7 | TRBV5-1 | TRBD1 | CASSLAVTGHYEQYF | TGCGCCAGCAGCTTGGCTGTGACAGGGCATTACGAGCAGTACTTC
NA | TRBJ2-3 | TRBV2 | TRBD1 | CASTGQGASSTDTQYF | TGTGCCAGCACCGGACAGGGAGCCTCTAGCACAGATACGCAGTATTTT
NA | TRBJ2-7 | TRBV6-1 | TRBD2 | CASSETGTRGAYEQYF | TGTGCCAGCAGTGAAACCGGGACTAGAGGCGCCTACGAGCAGTACTTC
NA | TRBJ1-1 | TRBV2 | TRBD1 | CASSPDRTGKSFF | TGTGCCAGCAGCCCCGACAGGACAGGTAAAAGTTTCTTT
NA | TRBJ1-3 | TRBV19 | TRBD1 | CATRTGGNTIYF | TGTGCCACCAGGACAGGTGGAAACACCATATATTTT
NA | TRBJ2-7 | TRBV10-3 | TRBD2 | CAIKRSTSETYEQYF | TGTGCCATCAAACGGTCGACTAGCGAGACCTACGAGCAGTACTTC
NA | TRBJ2-1 | TRBV27 | NA | CASSLRLVLGTYNEQFF | TGTGCCAGCAGTTTACGTCTGGTGCTAGGAACCTACAATGAGCAGTTCTTC